This T cell receptor (beta chain) was captured by sequencing in a study of low-dose radiotherapy and immunotherapy resistance in tumors. Indicated time point: after trial treatment. Treatment reported: LDRT plus nivolumab, ipilimumab, low-dose cyclophosphamide and aspirin (RACIN trial). V shed 6 bases and J shed 4 bases, with 16 bases lying between them. Germline V CDR1 and CDR2: SGHTA, FQGNSA. This CDR3 region has 15 residues. TRAV and TRBV primers primed cDNA for both TCRalpha and TCRbeta. Amplification, which lasted 20 PCR cycles, used a constant-region primer and V-primer adapter to amplify TCRs. TCRdb reprocessed the reads with MiXCR, giving one entry per CDR3 protein. This table has under 95,000 distinct CDR3 sequences, 15% to 20% appearing once. The table lists this clonotype with many counts.

Sequencing was performed on PBMCs, taken after low-dose radiotherapy plus immunotherapy. The TCR sequence derives from a male donor with prostate cancer. The chain employs TRBV7-2 and TRBJ2-1, with a possible D match to TRBD1 (6 bases). CDR3 DNA sequence: TGTGCCAGCAGTCCCGGGACACTACGTTACAATGAGCAGTTCTTC. It specifies CASSPGTLRYNEQFF.